This T cell receptor (beta chain) emerged from a study of Graves' ophthalmopathy and Graves' hyperthyroidism. On this clonotype: Antigen: not known.

The authors used Ficoll-Paque density gradient centrifugation to separate PBMCs. The input was 8.5 to 10 ml of fresh peripheral blood. Trimming at V came to 5 bases and at J to 4 bases, leaving 8 bases not matched to a gene. This CDR3 has 15 amino acids. From germline, CDR1 is MNHEY and CDR2 SVGAGI. As the template, RNA transcripts were used to amplify TCR beta CDR3 regions. Amplification began with first-round RT-PCR using HTBI primers, then second-round multiplex PCR was performed. TCRdb itself ran the multiplex PCR reads through MiXCR, one entry per CDR3 protein. This sample has hundreds of thousands of distinct CDR3 sequences, with just over 40% found just once. Study outcomes and limitations: Detected in blood as well were most expanded thyroid clonotypes with frequency above 0.001.

The clonotype was recovered from an adult man with Graves' ophthalmopathy. The specimen was peripheral blood. The chain uses TRBV6-5 and TRBJ1-5; 7 nucleotides match TRBD1. CDR3 nucleotides: TGTGCCAGCAGTGAGTCGACAGGGCCGAATCAGCCCCAGCATTTT. Translated, it gives CASSESTGPNQPQHF.